The entry that follows covers one T cell receptor beta chain sequence. As yet, its antigen is unknown. This record belongs to a study of T-cell memory formation after mild COVID-19. Study outcomes and limitations: CD4+ clones that contracted lay mainly in CM and EM; CD8+ ones lay in EMRA.

CDR1 DFQATT and CDR2 SNEGSKA come from the germline V gene (reference sequence). This CDR3 comprises 18 residues. With 3 bases clipped from V and 0 bases from J, the junction kept 10 bases outside the gene matches. MiXCR, run by TCRdb on the 5' RACE reads, gives a single entry per CDR3 protein. The sample contains roughly 250,000 distinct CDR3 sequences, 16% of which appear only once. The chain has TRBV20-1 and TRBJ2-1; 11 positions match TRBD2. The sample comprised PBMCs or a T cell subset sorted from them (not recorded which). The source of this sequence is a man between 18 and 29 years old who had mild COVID-19 (a few samples of this study predate the infection). Cell type and time point are not known. The CDR3 DNA is TGCAGTGCTAGTCTAGCGGGGGGCCTTACCAGCTCCTACAATGAGCAGTTCTTC. Amino acid sequence: CSASLAGGLTSSYNEQFF.